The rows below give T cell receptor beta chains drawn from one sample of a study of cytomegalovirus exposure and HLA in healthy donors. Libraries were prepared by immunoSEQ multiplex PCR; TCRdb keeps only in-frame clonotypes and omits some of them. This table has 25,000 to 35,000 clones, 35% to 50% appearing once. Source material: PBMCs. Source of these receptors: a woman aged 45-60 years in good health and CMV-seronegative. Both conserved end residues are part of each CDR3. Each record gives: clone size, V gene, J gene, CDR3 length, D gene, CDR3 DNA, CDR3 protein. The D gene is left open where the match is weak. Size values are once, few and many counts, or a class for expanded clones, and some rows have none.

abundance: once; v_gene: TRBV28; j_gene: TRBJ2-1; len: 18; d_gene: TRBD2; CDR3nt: TGTGCCAGCAGTTTGCCTCTAGCGGGAGGGAGCTCCTACAATGAGCAGTTCTTC; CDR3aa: CASSLPLAGGSSYNEQFF
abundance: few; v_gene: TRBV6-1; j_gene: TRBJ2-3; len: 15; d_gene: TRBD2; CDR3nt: TGTGCCAGCAGTGAATGGGGACTAAAAGGGGATACGCAGTATTTT; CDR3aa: CASSEWGLKGDTQYF
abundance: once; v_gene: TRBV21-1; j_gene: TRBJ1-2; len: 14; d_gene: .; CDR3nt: TGTGCCAGCAGCAAAGGGACAGGGGGCTATGGCTACACCTTC; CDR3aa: CASSKGTGGYGYTF
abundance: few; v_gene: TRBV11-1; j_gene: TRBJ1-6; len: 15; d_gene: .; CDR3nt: TGTGCCAGCAGCTTAACAGGACAGTATAATTCACCCCTCCACTTT; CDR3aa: CASSLTGQYNSPLHF
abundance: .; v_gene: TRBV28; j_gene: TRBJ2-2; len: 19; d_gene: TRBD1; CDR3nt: TGTGCCAGCAGTTTATTGGAGAGCAACAGGGGGCGCCGGTCCGGGGAGCTGTTTTTT; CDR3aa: CASSLLESNRGRRSGELFF
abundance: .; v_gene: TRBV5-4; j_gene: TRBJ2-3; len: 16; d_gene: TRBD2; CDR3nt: TGTGCCAGCAGCTTGGGGGCTAGCGGGAGAAGAGATACGCAGTATTTT; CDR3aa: CASSLGASGRRDTQYF
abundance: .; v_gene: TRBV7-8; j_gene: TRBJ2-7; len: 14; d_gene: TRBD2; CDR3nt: TGTGCCAGCAGCCCCCGATGGACTAGGAACGAGCAGTACTTC; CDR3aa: CASSPRWTRNEQYF
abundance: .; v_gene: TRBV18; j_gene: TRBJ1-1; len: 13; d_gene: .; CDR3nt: TGTGCCAGCTCGCCGACAGGATTCACTGAAGCTTTCTTT; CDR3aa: CASSPTGFTEAFF
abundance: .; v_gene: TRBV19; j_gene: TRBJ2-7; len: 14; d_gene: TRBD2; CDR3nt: TGTGCCAGTAGCCTAGGACTAGCGGACCTCGAGCAGTACTTC; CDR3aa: CASSLGLADLEQYF
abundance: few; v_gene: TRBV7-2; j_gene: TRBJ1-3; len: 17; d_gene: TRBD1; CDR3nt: TGTGCCAGCAGCTTAAGAGGACAGGTTTCCTCTGGAAACACCATATATTTT; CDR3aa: CASSLRGQVSSGNTIYF
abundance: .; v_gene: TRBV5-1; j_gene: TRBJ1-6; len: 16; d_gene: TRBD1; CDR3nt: TGCGCCAGCAGCGATGGACAGGGTTTGGGTAATTCACCCCTCCACTTT; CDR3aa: CASSDGQGLGNSPLHF
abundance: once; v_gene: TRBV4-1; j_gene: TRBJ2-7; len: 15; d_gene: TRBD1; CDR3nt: TGCGCCAGCAGCCATCTCATTGGGACAGGGAACGAGCAGTACTTC; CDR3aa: CASSHLIGTGNEQYF
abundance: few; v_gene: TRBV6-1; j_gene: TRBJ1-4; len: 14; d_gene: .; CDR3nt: TGTGCCAGCAGGCAACATCAGGGAAGTGAAAAACTGTTTTTT; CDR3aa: CASRQHQGSEKLFF
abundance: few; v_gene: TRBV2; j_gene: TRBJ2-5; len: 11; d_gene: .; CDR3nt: TGTGCCAGCACCCCTCAGGAGACCCAGTACTTC; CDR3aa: CASTPQETQYF
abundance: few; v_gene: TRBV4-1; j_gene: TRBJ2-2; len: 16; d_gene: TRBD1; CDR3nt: TGCGCCAGCAGCGGGGGTGGGACAGGGGACACCGGGGAGCTGTTTTTT; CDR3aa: CASSGGGTGDTGELFF
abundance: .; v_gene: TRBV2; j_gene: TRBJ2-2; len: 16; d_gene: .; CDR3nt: TGTGCCAGCAGTGAAAGGGAGTTGGCGAACACCGGGGAGCTGTTTTTT; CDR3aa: CASSERELANTGELFF
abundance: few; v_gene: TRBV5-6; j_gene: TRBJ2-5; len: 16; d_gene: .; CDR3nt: TGTGCCAGCAGCTCTGGCGTAGGGCCCGGCGGGGAGACCCAGTACTTC; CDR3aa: CASSSGVGPGGETQYF
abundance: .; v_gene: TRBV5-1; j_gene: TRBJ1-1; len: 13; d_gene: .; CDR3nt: TGCGCCAGCAGCTTTTTAATGAACACTGAAGCTTTCTTT; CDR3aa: CASSFLMNTEAFF
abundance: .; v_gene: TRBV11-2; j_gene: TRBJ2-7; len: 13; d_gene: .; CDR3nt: TGTGCCAGCAGTGAGGGCAGAGCCTACGAGCAGTACTTC; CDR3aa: CASSEGRAYEQYF
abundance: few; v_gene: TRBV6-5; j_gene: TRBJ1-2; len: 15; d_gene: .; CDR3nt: TGTGCCAGCAGTTACGCACAGGGTTTCCCCTATGGCTACACCTTC; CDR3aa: CASSYAQGFPYGYTF
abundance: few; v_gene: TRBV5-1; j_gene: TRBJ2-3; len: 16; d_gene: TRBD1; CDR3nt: TGCGCCAGCAGCCAAGGGACAGGGCAGAGCACAGATACGCAGTATTTT; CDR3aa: CASSQGTGQSTDTQYF
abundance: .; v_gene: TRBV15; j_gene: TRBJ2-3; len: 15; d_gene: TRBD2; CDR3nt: TGTGCCACCAGCAGGCCGGGACTAGCTGCAGATACGCAGTATTTT; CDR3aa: CATSRPGLAADTQYF
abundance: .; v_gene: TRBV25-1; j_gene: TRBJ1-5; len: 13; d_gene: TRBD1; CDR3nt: TGTGCCAGCACCGGACAGGGCAATCAGCCCCAGCATTTT; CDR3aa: CASTGQGNQPQHF
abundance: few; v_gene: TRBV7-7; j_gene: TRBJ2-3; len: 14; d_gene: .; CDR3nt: TGTGCCAGCAGCTTAGGTGAGGGATCAGATACGCAGTATTTT; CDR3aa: CASSLGEGSDTQYF
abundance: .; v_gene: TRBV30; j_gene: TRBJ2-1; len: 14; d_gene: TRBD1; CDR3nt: TGTGCCTGGAGGTGGGACAGGGCCTACAATGAGCAGTTCTTC; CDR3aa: CAWRWDRAYNEQFF
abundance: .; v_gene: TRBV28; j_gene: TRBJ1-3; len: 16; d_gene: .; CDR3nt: TGTGCCAGCAGTTCCCCGGACTGGATCTCTGGAAACACCATATATTTT; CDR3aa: CASSSPDWISGNTIYF
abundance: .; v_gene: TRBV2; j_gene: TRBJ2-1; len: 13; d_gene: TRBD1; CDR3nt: TGTGCCAGCTACTTCGACAGGGGCCATGAGCAGTTCTTC; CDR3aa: CASYFDRGHEQFF
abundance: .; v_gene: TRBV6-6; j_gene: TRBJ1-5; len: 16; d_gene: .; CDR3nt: TGTGCCAGCCAGCGTAGCCCATTTAGGAGCAATCAGCCCCAGCATTTT; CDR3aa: CASQRSPFRSNQPQHF
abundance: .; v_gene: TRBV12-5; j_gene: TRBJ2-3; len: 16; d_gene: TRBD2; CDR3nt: TGTGCTAGTGGTGGGAGGGTGGGCGGGGGGGCAGATACGCAGTATTTT; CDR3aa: CASGGRVGGGADTQYF
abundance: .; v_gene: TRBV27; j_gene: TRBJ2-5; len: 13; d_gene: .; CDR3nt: TGTGCCAGCCATGAAATCGGGGGAGAGACCCAGTACTTC; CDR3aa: CASHEIGGETQYF
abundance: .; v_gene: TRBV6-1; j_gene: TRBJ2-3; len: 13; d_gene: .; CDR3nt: TGTGCCAGCAGTAGGGGGAGCACAGATACGCAGTATTTT; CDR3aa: CASSRGSTDTQYF
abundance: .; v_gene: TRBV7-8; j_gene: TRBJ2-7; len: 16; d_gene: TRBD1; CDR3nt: TGTGCCAGCAGCTTTTGGTCCTTAGGGACAGACTACGAGCAGTACTTC; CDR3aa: CASSFWSLGTDYEQYF
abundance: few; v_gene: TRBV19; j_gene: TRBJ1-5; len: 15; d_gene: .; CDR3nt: TGTGCCAGTAGTCGCGGCGCAGCGGGCAATCAGCCCCAGCATTTT; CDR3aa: CASSRGAAGNQPQHF
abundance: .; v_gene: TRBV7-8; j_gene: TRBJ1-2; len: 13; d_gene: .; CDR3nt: TGTGCCAGCACCCCCGGGGGTAACTATGGCTACACCTTC; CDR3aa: CASTPGGNYGYTF
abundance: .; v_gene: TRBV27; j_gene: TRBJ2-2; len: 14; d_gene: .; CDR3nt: TGTGCCAGCAGTTTTTCGCCAGGGGCCGGGGAGCTGTTTTTT; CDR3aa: CASSFSPGAGELFF
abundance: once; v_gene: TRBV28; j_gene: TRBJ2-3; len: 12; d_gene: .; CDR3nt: TGTGCCAGCGGACAGTTGGGAGATACGCAGTATTTT; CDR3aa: CASGQLGDTQYF
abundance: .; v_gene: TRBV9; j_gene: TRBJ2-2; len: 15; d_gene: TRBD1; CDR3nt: TGTGCCAGCAGCCCTCGGACAGGGGGCACCGGGGAGCTGTTTTTT; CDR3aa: CASSPRTGGTGELFF
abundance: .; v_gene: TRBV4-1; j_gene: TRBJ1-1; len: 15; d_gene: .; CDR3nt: TGCGCCAGCAGCCTTAGGAGTCGGTCGGACACTGAAGCTTTCTTT; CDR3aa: CASSLRSRSDTEAFF
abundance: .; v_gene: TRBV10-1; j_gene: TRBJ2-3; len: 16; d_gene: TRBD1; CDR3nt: TGCGCCAGCAGTGAGTGGGACAGGGGGCGGGCAGATACGCAGTATTTT; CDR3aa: CASSEWDRGRADTQYF
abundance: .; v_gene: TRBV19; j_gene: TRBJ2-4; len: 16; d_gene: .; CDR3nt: TGTGCCAGTAACATAGGAGGGGAAGTGTCCAAAAACATTCAGTACTTC; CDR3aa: CASNIGGEVSKNIQYF